These 8 T cell receptor beta chains were all obtained from the same sample, sequenced in a study of Graves' ophthalmopathy and Graves' hyperthyroidism. Beta-chain TCR CDR3 regions were amplified from RNA transcripts. HTBI primers served in a first-round RT-PCR, which a second-round multiplex PCR followed. From the multiplex PCR reads, TCRdb called clonotypes with MiXCR, one entry per CDR3 protein. The sample lists around 1,000,000 distinct CDR3 sequences; 35% to 45% were seen once. Sequencing was carried out using peripheral blood or thyroid tissue (not recorded which). These receptor sequences come from an adult man with Graves' hyperthyroidism.

V and J are TRBV19 and TRBJ2-7; D ambiguous. The CDR3 has 15 amino acids. Trimming pared 2 bases from V and 3 bases from J, leaving 14 bases between. The V gene's germline CDR1 is LNHDA and CDR2 SQIVND (reference sequence). Here the CDR3 reads CASSIRANPGYEQYF. The CDR3 DNA sequence: TGTGCCAGTAGTATACGGGCTAACCCGGGCTACGAGCAGTACTTC.

This chain links TRBV28 with TRBJ2-6, with a tentative D call TRBD1 (5 bases). Germline CDR1 is MDHEN and CDR2 is SYDVKM. CDR3 length: 17 amino acids. V was pared by 5 bases and J by 0 bases, with 14 bases between. CDR3 nucleotide sequence: TGTGCCAGCAGTCTACTCGACAGAAGCTCTGGGGCCAACGTCCTGACTTTC. Residues: CASSLLDRSSGANVLTF.

This clonotype was counted many times. The chain recombines TRBV19 with TRBJ2-5; D not resolved. V shed 8 bases and J shed 1 base, with 11 bases lying between them. The length of the CDR3 is 13 residues. Germline loops: CDR1 LNHDA, CDR2 SQIVND (reference sequence). The CDR3 bases are TGTGCCAGTGGAGACGGAATCCAAGAGACCCAGTACTTC. This translates into CASGDGIQETQYF.

This clonotype was counted only a few times. J is TRBJ2-7 and V is TRBV5-6, with 11 bases matching TRBD1. This CDR3 contains 15 residues. The germline gives CDR1 SGHDT, CDR2 YYEEEE. The trim removed 1 base at V and 3 bases at J, leaving 3 bases unmatched. DNA for the CDR3: TGTGCCAGCAGCTTGTGGGGGACAGGGGGCTACGAGCAGTACTTC. It is translated as CASSLWGTGGYEQYF.

Many counts were recorded for this clonotype. The J gene is TRBJ1-1, the V gene TRBV6-1; D is ambiguous. Between the trimmed V and J ends, which lost 1 base and 0 bases, there was a span of 9 bases. The germline V gene has CDR1 MNHNS and CDR2 SASEGT. CDR3 length: 15 residues. CDR3 in amino acids: CASSEEQIMNTEAFF. The CDR3, as DNA: TGTGCCAGCAGTGAAGAGCAAATCATGAACACTGAAGCTTTCTTT.

There are many counts of this clonotype. The CDR3 sequence is CASSIWGQWNTEAFF. CDR3 nucleotide sequence: TGTGCCAGTAGTATTTGGGGACAGTGGAACACTGAAGCTTTCTTT. The rearrangement uses TRBV19 and TRBJ1-1; TRBD1 matches 7 bases. J was trimmed by 1 base and V by 3 bases; bases with no gene match: 5. Germline lookup yields CDR1 LNHDA and CDR2 SQIVND (reference sequence). CDR3 size: 15 residues.

The rearrangement links TRBV15 to TRBJ2-7, with 8 bases lining up with TRBD1. The V gene end was trimmed by 3 bases and the J gene end by 5 bases; junction bases not matched to a gene: 12. The CDR3 loop spans 16 amino acids. Germline-derived CDR1 and CDR2 are LNHNV and YYDKDF (reference sequence). The CDR3, as DNA: TGTGCCACCAGCAGGGGAAAGAGGACAGGGAGCAACGAGCAGTACTTC. Its translation: CATSRGKRTGSNEQYF.

There are many counts of this clonotype. The rearrangement uses TRBV7-9 and TRBJ1-1; D possibly corresponds to TRBD1 (6 bases). The germline gives CDR1 SEHNR, CDR2 FQNEAQ (reference sequence). CDR3 length: 15 residues. Trimming pared 5 bases from V and 4 bases from J, leaving 17 bases between. The CDR3 DNA follows: TGTGCCAGCAGCCAGGGGAGGCCGTCATCCACTGAAGCTTTCTTT. It encodes CASSQGRPSSTEAFF. The variable domain in full, completed from reference TRBV7-9 and TRBJ1-1, reads DTGVSQNPRHKITKRGQNVTFRCDPISEHNRLYWYRQTLGQGPEFLTYFQNEAQLEKSRLLSDRFSAERPKGSFSTLEIQRTEQGDSAMYLCASSQGRPSSTEAFFGQGTRLTVV.